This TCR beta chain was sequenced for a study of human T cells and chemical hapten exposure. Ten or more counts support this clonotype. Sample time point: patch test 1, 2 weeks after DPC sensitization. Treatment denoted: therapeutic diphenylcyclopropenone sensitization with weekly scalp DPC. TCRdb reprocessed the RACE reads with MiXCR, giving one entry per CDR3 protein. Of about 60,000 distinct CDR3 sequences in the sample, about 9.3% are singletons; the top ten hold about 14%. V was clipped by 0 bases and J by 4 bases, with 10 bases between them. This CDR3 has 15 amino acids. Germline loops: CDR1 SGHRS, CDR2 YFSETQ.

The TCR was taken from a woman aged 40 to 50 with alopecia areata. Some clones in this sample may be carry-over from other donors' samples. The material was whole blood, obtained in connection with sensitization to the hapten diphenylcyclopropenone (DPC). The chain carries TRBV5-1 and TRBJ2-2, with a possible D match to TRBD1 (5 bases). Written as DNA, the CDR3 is TGCGCCAGCAGCTTGGAGGGCAGGGCCACCGGGGAGCTGTTTTTT. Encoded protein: CASSLEGRATGELFF.